This T cell receptor (delta chain) was retrieved from a study of Vδ1+ human thymocytes. The CDR3 extends over 23 amino acids. Losses at the gene ends were 1 base for V and 0 bases for J; bases not matched to a gene: 23. Germline V gives CDR1 TSWWSYY, CDR2 QGS. The template was reverse-transcribed extracted RNA. The CDR3 regions were amplified by multiplex PCR from V-gene primers to a constant-region primer. TCRdb re-analyzed the multiplex PCR reads via CATT. This sample has about 53,000 delta-chain clones, with over 12% found just once. This clone was recorded a few times. As yet, its antigen is unknown. The sorted cells were CD3+ Vdelta1+ Vdelta2- thymocytes from alphabeta-depleted thymus. Study-level points and caveats: TRG sequences recurred across donors, whereas TRD sequences stayed essentially private. Unlike peripheral blood Vdelta1+ controls, thymic delta-chain sequences included around 18% Vdelta2 and few Vdelta3. Thymic TRG and TRD repertoires appeared highly polyclonal.

This chain links TRDV1 with TRDJ1; 10 nucleotides line up with TRDD3. This receptor was identified in a girl in the first two years of life who had congenital heart surgery. Sequenced: Vdelta1+ gamma-delta thymocytes from the thymus. Subset of the sample: FACS-sorted CD3+ TCRalphabeta- TCRVdelta1+ TCRVdelta2- thymocytes. The CDR3 is CALGERDSLHKLLGDPYTDKLIF. The DNA for the CDR3 is TGTGCTCTTGGGGAACGGGATTCCTTGCACAAACTACTGGGGGATCCGTACACCGATAAACTCATCTTT.